This record looks at one T cell receptor beta chain sequence and its context. The data originate from a study of blood T cell repertoires in COVID-19. Turning to the study itself: Acute-phase and convalescent COVID-19 samples originated in the United States, Italy and Spain. T cells, B-cell-depleted T cells, or PBMCs supplied cDNA or gDNA.

This CDR3 has 16 residues. Losses at the gene ends were 7 bases for V and 4 bases for J; bases not matched to a gene: 10. CDR1 and CDR2 (germline): LNHDA, SQIVND (reference sequence). Under the authors' procedure: Using reference gene primer amplification, nucleated cell counts were estimated. Clones were read by immunoSEQ multiplex PCR, and TCRdb kept only the in-frame ones, dropping some. V, J and clone size are taken as reported in that table, and D and trimming were inferred from the DNA itself. The sample includes fewer than 450,000 clones, almost 90% seen only once; the top ten take roughly 6.6%. Seattle patients were enrolled during active infection and followed longitudinally.

The receptor was isolated from a woman aged 70-85 years with COVID-19, enrolled during active disease. The sample was peripheral blood. V usage is TRBV19 and J usage is TRBJ1-6; 7 nucleotides agree with TRBD1. The CDR3 here is CASTYSTGAYNSPLHF. DNA of the CDR3: TGTGCCAGTACATACTCCACAGGGGCTTATAATTCACCCCTCCACTTT.